This is a list of T cell receptor beta chains from one sample in a study of T cell responses to AZD1222 COVID-19 vaccine. Sequencing used immunoSEQ multiplex PCR; TCRdb keeps in-frame clones, though not all of them. The profile shows approximately 180,000 clones, 88% of them singletons. This sample comprised peripheral blood, obtained 28 days after the second AZD1222 dose. The receptors were sampled from an adult who received the AZD1222 COVID-19 vaccine. Each CDR3 is given with its conserved first and last residue. The order of the fields is V gene, J gene, clone size, D gene, CDR3 DNA, CDR3 protein. D genes are given only for firm matches. Clone size, where shown, is once, few, many, or a class for clones that have expanded.

V gene: TRBV3-1/TRBV3-2
J gene: TRBJ2-7
clone size: -
D gene: TRBD2
CDR3 DNA: TGTGCCAGCAGCTACTCCGGGACTAGCGGGGCCGAGCAGTACTTC
CDR3 protein: CASSYSGTSGAEQYF

V gene: TRBV19
J gene: TRBJ2-7
clone size: -
D gene: -
CDR3 DNA: TGTGCCAGTAGTCTAGCGCTCTCCTACGAGCAGTACTTC
CDR3 protein: CASSLALSYEQYF

V gene: TRBV9
J gene: TRBJ2-1
clone size: -
D gene: -
CDR3 DNA: TGTGCCAGCAGCGTATTGGGATCCGGAGGGAATGAGCAGTTCTTC
CDR3 protein: CASSVLGSGGNEQFF

V gene: TRBV28
J gene: TRBJ2-7
clone size: -
D gene: -
CDR3 DNA: TGTGCCAGCCATGCCGACCCCGGGAGCTCCTACGAGCAGTACTTC
CDR3 protein: CASHADPGSSYEQYF

V gene: TRBV4-3
J gene: TRBJ2-3
clone size: -
D gene: TRBD2
CDR3 DNA: TGCGCCAGCAGCCAAGATGGGGCTAGCGGGACGGACACAGATACGCAGTATTTT
CDR3 protein: CASSQDGASGTDTDTQYF

V gene: TRBV19
J gene: TRBJ1-4
clone size: -
D gene: -
CDR3 DNA: TGTGCCAGCCGAACAGGAACTAATGAAAAACTGTTTTTT
CDR3 protein: CASRTGTNEKLFF

V gene: TRBV28
J gene: TRBJ1-3
clone size: -
D gene: -
CDR3 DNA: TGTGCCAGCAGTTCTACCCCCGGGGGTTCTGGAAACACCATATATTTT
CDR3 protein: CASSSTPGGSGNTIYF

V gene: TRBV4-2
J gene: TRBJ2-7
clone size: -
D gene: TRBD1
CDR3 DNA: TGTGCCAGCAGCTTCGGGACAGGTGGATCCTACGAGCAGTACTTC
CDR3 protein: CASSFGTGGSYEQYF

V gene: TRBV3-1/TRBV3-2
J gene: TRBJ1-6
clone size: once
D gene: -
CDR3 DNA: TGTGCCAGCAGCCAAGATGGACAGTATAATTCACCCCTCCACTTT
CDR3 protein: CASSQDGQYNSPLHF

V gene: TRBV28
J gene: TRBJ1-5
clone size: -
D gene: -
CDR3 DNA: TGTGCCAGTCGACCGGGGGGGTACCGCAATCAGCCCCAGCATTTT
CDR3 protein: CASRPGGYRNQPQHF

V gene: TRBV5-1
J gene: TRBJ2-7
clone size: -
D gene: TRBD2
CDR3 DNA: TGCGCCAGCAGCTTGGTAGCGGGAGTCCTCTACGAGCAGTACTTC
CDR3 protein: CASSLVAGVLYEQYF

V gene: TRBV30
J gene: TRBJ1-3
clone size: -
D gene: -
CDR3 DNA: TGTGCCTGGAGTGTCCAGGCGGGAATTGGAAACACCATATATTTT
CDR3 protein: CAWSVQAGIGNTIYF

V gene: TRBV3-1/TRBV3-2
J gene: TRBJ2-7
clone size: few
D gene: TRBD2
CDR3 DNA: TGTGCCAGCAGCCAGCTAGCGGGAGGGTACGAGCAGTACTTC
CDR3 protein: CASSQLAGGYEQYF

V gene: TRBV5-1
J gene: TRBJ2-5
clone size: -
D gene: -
CDR3 DNA: TGCGCCAGCAGCTTAGGACCCCGGGGCCAAGAGACCCAGTACTTC
CDR3 protein: CASSLGPRGQETQYF

V gene: TRBV18
J gene: TRBJ2-3
clone size: -
D gene: TRBD2
CDR3 DNA: TGTGCCAGCTCACACACGGGACTAGCGGGGGCCACAGATACGCAGTATTTT
CDR3 protein: CASSHTGLAGATDTQYF

V gene: TRBV21-1
J gene: TRBJ1-6
clone size: -
D gene: -
CDR3 DNA: TGTGCCAGCGAACCGGGAGATAATTCACCCCTCCACTTT
CDR3 protein: CASEPGDNSPLHF

V gene: TRBV10-3
J gene: TRBJ2-1
clone size: -
D gene: TRBD1
CDR3 DNA: TGTGCCATCAGTGACTTGGGACAGGGAATCGAGTTCTTC
CDR3 protein: CAISDLGQGIEFF

V gene: TRBV19
J gene: TRBJ2-1
clone size: -
D gene: -
CDR3 DNA: TGTGCCAGTAGTATAGGGGATCTTCGCAATGAGCAGTTCTTC
CDR3 protein: CASSIGDLRNEQFF

V gene: TRBV28
J gene: TRBJ2-1
clone size: -
D gene: -
CDR3 DNA: TGTGCCAGCAGTCCGGGGGACTTCTACAATGAGCAGTTCTTC
CDR3 protein: CASSPGDFYNEQFF

V gene: TRBV28
J gene: TRBJ2-7
clone size: -
D gene: TRBD2
CDR3 DNA: TGTGCCAGCAGTTTGGGCGGGAGGATCCTCTACGAGCAGTACTTC
CDR3 protein: CASSLGGRILYEQYF

V gene: TRBV4-3
J gene: TRBJ2-7
clone size: -
D gene: -
CDR3 DNA: TGCGCCAGCAGCCAACAGGGAAGGGAGCAGTACTTC
CDR3 protein: CASSQQGREQYF

V gene: TRBV7-9
J gene: TRBJ1-3
clone size: -
D gene: -
CDR3 DNA: TGTGCCACCATCAGAAAGGGATTGTCTGGAAACACCATATATTTT
CDR3 protein: CATIRKGLSGNTIYF

V gene: TRBV9
J gene: TRBJ2-5
clone size: -
D gene: -
CDR3 DNA: TGTGCCAGCAGCGTAGATACAGGGTACGAGACCCAGTACTTC
CDR3 protein: CASSVDTGYETQYF

V gene: TRBV6-1
J gene: TRBJ2-1
clone size: once
D gene: TRBD2
CDR3 DNA: TGTGCCAGCAGTGAACAGAGCGGGAGATACGATGAGCAGTTCTTC
CDR3 protein: CASSEQSGRYDEQFF

V gene: TRBV6-1
J gene: TRBJ2-2
clone size: -
D gene: -
CDR3 DNA: TGTGCCAGCAGTGAAGATACACGGGTCGGGGAGCTGTTTTTT
CDR3 protein: CASSEDTRVGELFF

V gene: TRBV7-2
J gene: TRBJ2-5
clone size: -
D gene: TRBD1
CDR3 DNA: TGTGCCAGCAGCGCCGCCGGGACAGGGAAGACCCAGTACTTC
CDR3 protein: CASSAAGTGKTQYF

V gene: TRBV7-8
J gene: TRBJ2-2
clone size: -
D gene: TRBD2
CDR3 DNA: TGTGCCAGCAGCACTAGCGCCGCGAACACCGGGGAGCTGTTTTTT
CDR3 protein: CASSTSAANTGELFF

V gene: TRBV5-1
J gene: TRBJ2-1
clone size: once
D gene: -
CDR3 DNA: TGCGCCAGCAGCCGTGACAGGCCGGGTGGGAACAATGAGCAGTTCTTC
CDR3 protein: CASSRDRPGGNNEQFF

V gene: TRBV7-9
J gene: TRBJ2-2
clone size: -
D gene: -
CDR3 DNA: TGTGCCAGCAGCCCTCCACGGGGACCGACGAACACCGGGGAGCTGTTTTTT
CDR3 protein: CASSPPRGPTNTGELFF

V gene: TRBV19
J gene: TRBJ2-5
clone size: -
D gene: -
CDR3 DNA: TGTGCCAGTAGTGGTCAGGGGGAGACCCAGTACTTC
CDR3 protein: CASSGQGETQYF

V gene: TRBV9
J gene: TRBJ2-5
clone size: few
D gene: -
CDR3 DNA: TGTGCCAGCAGCGTAGGAGAGGGGGGGGGAGAGACCCAGTACTTC
CDR3 protein: CASSVGEGGGETQYF

V gene: TRBV11-2
J gene: TRBJ1-3
clone size: once
D gene: -
CDR3 DNA: TGTGCCAGCAGCTTAGATCTTCTGGCTGGAAACACCATATATTTT
CDR3 protein: CASSLDLLAGNTIYF

V gene: TRBV9
J gene: TRBJ2-5
clone size: -
D gene: -
CDR3 DNA: TGTGCCAGCAGCGCCGGACGGCTACAAGAGACCCAGTACTTC
CDR3 protein: CASSAGRLQETQYF

V gene: TRBV6-2/TRBV6-3
J gene: TRBJ2-7
clone size: few
D gene: TRBD1
CDR3 DNA: TGTGCCAGCAGTTCCACCGGGACAGGGGGGACCGAGCAGTACTTC
CDR3 protein: CASSSTGTGGTEQYF

V gene: TRBV15
J gene: TRBJ2-4
clone size: -
D gene: TRBD2
CDR3 DNA: TGTGCCACCAGCAGAGCTAGCGGGAGTCTACTAGCCAAAAACATTCAGTACTTC
CDR3 protein: CATSRASGSLLAKNIQYF

V gene: TRBV16
J gene: TRBJ2-6
clone size: -
D gene: TRBD2
CDR3 DNA: TGTGCCAGCAGCCAAAGGGCCACCGGGACTAGCGGGCCCTTAGGGGCCAACGTCCTGACTTTC
CDR3 protein: CASSQRATGTSGPLGANVLTF

V gene: TRBV7-2
J gene: TRBJ2-7
clone size: -
D gene: TRBD1
CDR3 DNA: TGTGCCAGCAGCTGGGGACAGGGTGGGGGCTCCTACGAGCAGTACTTC
CDR3 protein: CASSWGQGGGSYEQYF

V gene: TRBV6-4
J gene: TRBJ1-1
clone size: few
D gene: -
CDR3 DNA: TGTGCCAGCAGTGATTGGTTGGGCGAAGCTTTCTTT
CDR3 protein: CASSDWLGEAFF

V gene: TRBV4-3
J gene: TRBJ2-7
clone size: -
D gene: -
CDR3 DNA: TGCGCCAGCAGCCAAGATTCCCGCGAGCAGTACTTC
CDR3 protein: CASSQDSREQYF

V gene: TRBV7-2
J gene: TRBJ2-2
clone size: once
D gene: TRBD1
CDR3 DNA: TGTGCCAGCGGACGGGACAGCACCGGGGAGCTGTTTTTT
CDR3 protein: CASGRDSTGELFF

V gene: TRBV7-3
J gene: TRBJ2-1
clone size: few
D gene: TRBD2
CDR3 DNA: TGTGCCAGCAGCTTACGGGGGGACTCCTACAATGAGCAGTTCTTC
CDR3 protein: CASSLRGDSYNEQFF

V gene: TRBV27
J gene: TRBJ2-5
clone size: -
D gene: -
CDR3 DNA: TGTGCCAGCAGTTTATTAAGCCAAGAGACCCAGTACTTC
CDR3 protein: CASSLLSQETQYF

V gene: TRBV5-1
J gene: TRBJ2-2
clone size: few
D gene: TRBD1
CDR3 DNA: TGCGCCAGCAGCCCGGGACAGGGCACCGGGGAGCTGTTTTTT
CDR3 protein: CASSPGQGTGELFF

V gene: TRBV12-3/TRBV12-4
J gene: TRBJ2-7
clone size: -
D gene: -
CDR3 DNA: TGTGCCAGCAGTCGCAGGGGCGAGCAGTACTTC
CDR3 protein: CASSRRGEQYF

V gene: TRBV28
J gene: TRBJ2-1
clone size: -
D gene: TRBD2
CDR3 DNA: TGTGCCAGCGGCCGACTAGCGGGAGATGGCAATGAGCAGTTCTTC
CDR3 protein: CASGRLAGDGNEQFF

V gene: TRBV6-5
J gene: TRBJ2-3
clone size: -
D gene: TRBD1
CDR3 DNA: TGTGCCAGCAGTTACTCGGGACAGGATACGCAGTATTTT
CDR3 protein: CASSYSGQDTQYF

V gene: TRBV28
J gene: TRBJ2-3
clone size: -
D gene: -
CDR3 DNA: TGTGCCAGCAGTTTGTCCACAGATACGCAGTATTTT
CDR3 protein: CASSLSTDTQYF

V gene: TRBV27
J gene: TRBJ1-2
clone size: medium-sized
D gene: -
CDR3 DNA: TGTGCCAGCAGTTACGAGGGTAACTATGGCTACACCTTC
CDR3 protein: CASSYEGNYGYTF

V gene: TRBV5-1
J gene: TRBJ2-3
clone size: -
D gene: -
CDR3 DNA: TGCGCCAGCAGCTTGGAGAACGGGAGAGCAGATACGCAGTATTTT
CDR3 protein: CASSLENGRADTQYF

V gene: TRBV7-9
J gene: TRBJ1-1
clone size: -
D gene: TRBD1
CDR3 DNA: TGTGCCAGCAGCCTCCAGGGACAGGGGTCGGCTGAAGCTTTCTTT
CDR3 protein: CASSLQGQGSAEAFF

V gene: TRBV4-3
J gene: TRBJ1-2
clone size: -
D gene: TRBD1
CDR3 DNA: TGCGCCAGCAGCCAAGCCGGGACAGGGTGGGCTGGCTACACCTTC
CDR3 protein: CASSQAGTGWAGYTF

V gene: TRBV12-3/TRBV12-4
J gene: TRBJ1-1
clone size: -
D gene: TRBD1
CDR3 DNA: TGTGCCAGCAGAACAGGGGAGAACACTGAAGCTTTCTTT
CDR3 protein: CASRTGENTEAFF

V gene: TRBV2
J gene: TRBJ2-2
clone size: -
D gene: -
CDR3 DNA: TGTGCCAGCAGGACGGACAGCACCGGGGAGCTGTTTTTT
CDR3 protein: CASRTDSTGELFF